A selection of T cell receptor beta chains follows, all from one sample in a study of cytomegalovirus exposure and HLA in healthy donors. Sequencing was performed with immunoSEQ multiplex PCR; in TCRdb, only in-frame clones are kept and a portion is missing. The sample shows about 160,000 clones, around 92% of them seen only once. Sequencing was done on a sample of PBMCs. These receptors were obtained from a young woman in good health and CMV-seropositive. The conserved cysteine and the conserved F or W are not part of the CDR3 here. Fields, in order: CDR3 protein, V gene.

CDR3 protein: ASSVSGRAASGNTIY
V gene: TRBV9

CDR3 protein: AWSVLGGSSYNEQF
V gene: TRBV30

CDR3 protein: ASSVIAGGPTGELF
V gene: TRBV5-4

CDR3 protein: ASTLAYNYGYT
V gene: TRBV28

CDR3 protein: ASSFSTTQY
V gene: TRBV5-1

CDR3 protein: ASSPAGLTGRYYEQY
V gene: TRBV19

CDR3 protein: ARNLEAF
V gene: TRBV2

CDR3 protein: ASSWGGRNEQY
V gene: TRBV28

CDR3 protein: AWDRGAKNIQY
V gene: TRBV30

CDR3 protein: ASSMTAPEGAF
V gene: TRBV2

CDR3 protein: ASSPGQIYEQY
V gene: TRBV6-6

CDR3 protein: ASSLLLHGEAF
V gene: TRBV5-1

CDR3 protein: ASSISDRGNEKLF
V gene: TRBV19

CDR3 protein: AFESRFHVIY
V gene: TRBV30

CDR3 protein: ASSFLRGHTGELF
V gene: TRBV11-3

CDR3 protein: ASSRDRSTDTQY
V gene: TRBV7-9

CDR3 protein: ASSPTSGNYEQF
V gene: TRBV5-8

CDR3 protein: ASSLETESYEQY
V gene: TRBV7-6

CDR3 protein: ASSFHRGPPAGANVLT
V gene: TRBV7-8

CDR3 protein: ASNSLMGQGINQPQH
V gene: TRBV2

CDR3 protein: ASTLESNTEAF
V gene: TRBV2

CDR3 protein: ASSLERGTEAF
V gene: TRBV7-3

CDR3 protein: SVQILSDRAVTEAF
V gene: TRBV29-1

CDR3 protein: ASSQETGSYT
V gene: TRBV4-1

CDR3 protein: SVEAGTGSGELF
V gene: TRBV29-1

CDR3 protein: ASSPPRGQWGYEQY
V gene: TRBV18

CDR3 protein: ASSKGTGGSYEQY
V gene: TRBV6-1

CDR3 protein: ASSLGARGNYGYT
V gene: TRBV13

CDR3 protein: ASSYYGQNRDEQY
V gene: TRBV7-9

CDR3 protein: ASRGQPNTEAF
V gene: TRBV25-1

CDR3 protein: ASSSFPRGLAGYNEQF
V gene: TRBV27

CDR3 protein: ASSLGRFGANVLT
V gene: TRBV4-1

CDR3 protein: ATRATGTEAF
V gene: TRBV4-1

CDR3 protein: ASSTSTSGLPREQY
V gene: TRBV19

CDR3 protein: ASSDQGQGPILY
V gene: TRBV10-1

CDR3 protein: ASSNAGTGVSYEQY
V gene: TRBV5-5

CDR3 protein: ASSLGRGINEQF
V gene: TRBV7-9